These 8 T cell receptor beta chains share one sample of origin, sequenced in a study of blood T cell repertoires in COVID-19. Sequenced by immunoSEQ multiplex PCR; TCRdb stores in-frame clones only, minus some. The sample carries about 400,000 clones, approximately 85% recorded once. The sample taken for sequencing was PBMCs or T cells enriched from blood (not recorded which). These receptors came from a woman aged 40 to 50 with acute COVID-19.

The table lists this clone with a count of one. The chain has TRBV5-1 and TRBJ2-3; 10 bases line up with TRBD1. The J segment lost 4 bases and the V segment lost 3 bases, leaving 2 bases of the junction unmatched. CDR3 length: 14 amino acids. Germline assignment: CDR1 SGHRS and CDR2 YFSETQ. The CDR3 protein is CASSWTGGSDTQYF. The CDR3 bases are TGCGCCAGCAGCTGGACAGGGGGATCAGATACGCAGTATTTT. The full variable domain, rest sourced from reference TRBV5-1 and TRBJ2-3, is KAGVTQTPRYLIKTRGQQVTLSCSPISGHRSVSWYQQTPGQGLQFLFEYFSETQRNKGNFPGRFSGRQFSNSRSEMNVSTLELGDSALYLCASSWTGGSDTQYFGPGTRLTVL.

The chain joins TRBV5-4 to TRBJ1-2; possible D gene TRBD1, 6 bases. V was cut by 4 bases and J by 1 base, with 14 bases left in between. This CDR3 region has 15 residues. The germline gives CDR1 SGHNT, CDR2 YYREEE (reference sequence). In nucleotides, the CDR3 is TGTGCCAGCAGCGTTCCAGGGGTTCTTAACTATGGCTACACCTTC. Its translation: CASSVPGVLNYGYTF.

The J gene is TRBJ1-4, the V gene TRBV7-9, with 9 nucleotides matching TRBD1. The CDR3 runs to 17 residues. Germline trimming cut 3 bases from V and 0 bases from J; bases unmatched to any gene: 5. From germline, CDR1 is SEHNR and CDR2 FQNEAQ (reference sequence). The CDR3 nucleotides read TGTGCCAGCAGCTTGCTACAGGGGGCTGCAACTAATGAAAAACTGTTTTTT. It encodes CASSLLQGAATNEKLFF.

This clone was observed a single time. This rearrangement joins TRBV19 to TRBJ1-2, with D perhaps TRBD1 (6 bases). This CDR3 is built from 13 residues. V was trimmed by 3 bases and J by 5 bases, leaving 10 bases between them. CDR1 LNHDA and CDR2 SQIVND come from the germline V gene (reference sequence). In DNA, the CDR3 is TGTGCCAGTAGTATTGGACAGAAGTATGGCTACACCTTC. This sequence encodes CASSIGQKYGYTF.

The chain has TRBV19 and TRBJ2-7; D not resolved. Trimming took 0 bases from V and 5 from J, leaving 8 bases between them. Germline V CDR1 and CDR2: LNHDA, SQIVND (reference sequence). There are 13 residues in the CDR3. The CDR3 nucleotides are TGTGCCAGTAGTATAGACCCAACGGACGAGCAGTACTTC. Residues: CASSIDPTDEQYF. The full variable domain, its missing parts supplied by reference TRBV19 and TRBJ2-7, is DGGITQSPKYLFRKEGQNVTLSCEQNLNHDAMYWYRQDPGQGLRLIYYSQIVNDFQKGDIAEGYSVSREKKESFPLTVTSAQKNPTAFYLCASSIDPTDEQYFGPGTRLTVT.

This clone appeared a single time. The V and J genes are TRBV29-1 and TRBJ2-5; D is ambiguous. Per the germline V gene, CDR1 is SQVTM and CDR2 is ANQGSEA. V gave up 0 bases and J gave up 5 bases, with 4 bases separating them. The CDR3 is made up of 11 amino acids. CDR3 amino acids: CSVEDSETQYF. The DNA for the CDR3 is TGCAGCGTTGAAGATTCGGAGACCCAGTACTTC.

This clone was seen more than once but under ten times. The rearrangement links TRBV3-1 (or the pseudogene TRBV3-2) to TRBJ2-5; TRBD2 matches at 9 bases. CDR1 is LGHDT, CDR2 YNNKEL, per germline (reference sequence). V gave up 4 bases and J gave up 2 bases; unmatched junction bases: 2. This CDR3 comprises 14 residues. The CDR3 sequence: CASSRSGGQETQYF. As DNA, the CDR3 is TGTGCCAGCAGCCGTAGCGGGGGTCAAGAGACCCAGTACTTC.

This chain joins TRBV5-4 and TRBJ2-2; 9 bases agree with TRBD2. The ends lost 8 bases at V and 3 bases at J; junction bases unmatched: 14. This CDR3 comprises 17 residues. Germline CDR1 and CDR2: SGHNT and YYREEE (reference sequence). The CDR3 DNA reads TGTGCCAGGGCGCGGCCAAGACTAGCGGAACACACCGGGGAGCTGTTTTTT. Its protein is CARARPRLAEHTGELFF.